This is a list of T cell receptor beta chains from one sample in a study of T cells in Graves' hyperthyroidism and ophthalmopathy. Each CDR3 protein is one row after TCRdb ran MiXCR on the multiplex PCR reads. The sample contains some 420,000 distinct CDR3 sequences, approximately 14% of which appear only once. Sequencing input: blood. The receptors here all came from a woman aged 18-29 years with Graves' hyperthyroidism. The CDR3 runs from the conserved cysteine through the conserved F or W. The D gene is left open where the match is weak. Clone size is not always given. Where it is, it says once, few, many or a class for expanded clones.

j_gene: TRBJ1-1
v_gene: TRBV7-9
abundance: few
d_gene: -
CDR3aa: CASSPEWTTVNTEAFF
CDR3nt: TGTGCCAGCAGCCCCGAATGGACAACCGTGAACACTGAAGCTTTCTTT

j_gene: TRBJ2-1
v_gene: TRBV6-2/TRBV6-3
abundance: many
d_gene: TRBD1
CDR3aa: CASSPRDRVYNEQFF
CDR3nt: TGTGCCAGCAGTCCCCGGGACAGGGTCTACAATGAGCAGTTCTTC

j_gene: TRBJ1-1
v_gene: TRBV29-1
abundance: many
d_gene: -
CDR3aa: CSVVRVNTEAFF
CDR3nt: TGCAGCGTTGTGCGAGTGAACACTGAAGCTTTCTTT

j_gene: TRBJ2-1
v_gene: TRBV20-1
abundance: few
d_gene: TRBD2
CDR3aa: CSASGTSGKNSYNEQFF
CDR3nt: TGCAGTGCTAGTGGGACTAGCGGAAAAAACTCCTACAATGAGCAGTTCTTC

j_gene: TRBJ2-1
v_gene: TRBV11-3
abundance: -
d_gene: -
CDR3aa: CASSFKDSPYNEQFF
CDR3nt: TGTGCCAGCAGCTTTAAGGATAGTCCCTACAATGAGCAGTTCTTC

j_gene: TRBJ2-7
v_gene: TRBV18
abundance: few
d_gene: TRBD1
CDR3aa: CASSLLGGSDEQYF
CDR3nt: TGTGCCAGCTCACTTCTAGGGGGCTCTGACGAGCAGTACTTC

j_gene: TRBJ2-1
v_gene: TRBV19
abundance: few
d_gene: TRBD1
CDR3aa: CASSDQGANYNEQFF
CDR3nt: TGTGCCAGTAGTGACCAGGGGGCGAACTACAATGAGCAGTTCTTC

j_gene: TRBJ2-3
v_gene: TRBV27
abundance: -
d_gene: -
CDR3aa: CATAQGRGTDTQYF
CDR3nt: TGTGCCACCGCACAGGGTCGGGGTACAGATACGCAGTATTTT

j_gene: TRBJ2-5
v_gene: TRBV20-1
abundance: many
d_gene: TRBD1
CDR3aa: CSARDGQGAETQYF
CDR3nt: TGCAGTGCTAGAGATGGACAGGGGGCAGAGACCCAGTACTTC

j_gene: TRBJ1-2
v_gene: TRBV20-1
abundance: many
d_gene: -
CDR3aa: CSARDRVYGYTF
CDR3nt: TGCAGTGCTAGAGATAGGGTCTATGGCTACACCTTC